Below, 13 T cell receptor beta chains from the same sample are listed, as sequenced in a study of blood T cell repertoires in COVID-19. Only in-frame clones appear in the TCRdb table, and some are missing; sequencing was by immunoSEQ multiplex PCR. The sample lists about 380,000 clones; around 91% were seen once. Material: peripheral blood. The receptors stem from a man between 18 and 29 years old with active or convalescent COVID-19.

V usage is TRBV24-1 and J usage is TRBJ2-1; 9 bases agree with TRBD2. J was trimmed by 8 bases and V by 4 bases; bases with no gene match: 5. Germline CDR1 KGHDR, CDR2 SFDVKD. The CDR3 spans 14 residues. Written as DNA, the CDR3 is TGTGCCACCAGTGAGGCGGGAGGGAACCATGAGCAGTTCTTC. This encodes CATSEAGGNHEQFF.

This clone has a handful of counts. The chain links TRBV5-5 to TRBJ1-3; D is unclear. The CDR3 loop spans 15 amino acids. Per germline, CDR1 SGHKS and CDR2 YYEKEE (reference sequence). V lost 2 bases and J 0 bases, leaving 9 bases between the germline ends. The CDR3 loop reads CASSLGLSSGNTIYF. The CDR3 coding sequence is TGTGCCAGCAGCTTAGGACTGAGCTCTGGAAACACCATATATTTT.

J is TRBJ2-7 and V is TRBV7-9; TRBD1 aligns across 10 bases. This CDR3 has 16 amino acids. Germline CDR1 is SEHNR and CDR2 is FQNEAQ (reference sequence). The trim removed 5 bases at V and 1 base at J, leaving 8 bases unmatched. The CDR3 reads CASSPTGTGVSYEQYF. CDR3 DNA sequence: TGTGCCAGCAGCCCGACCGGGACAGGGGTGTCCTACGAGCAGTACTTC. Full variable domain (rest looked up from reference TRBV7-9 and TRBJ2-7): DTGVSQNPRHKITKRGQNVTFRCDPISEHNRLYWYRQTLGQGPEFLTYFQNEAQLEKSRLLSDRFSAERPKGSFSTLEIQRTEQGDSAMYLCASSPTGTGVSYEQYFGPGTRLTVT.

V gene TRBV27 combines with J gene TRBJ2-5; D is ambiguous. CDR1 is MNHEY and CDR2 is SMNVEV in the germline V gene (reference sequence). Trimming took 0 bases from V and 13 from J, leaving 12 bases between them. CDR3 length: 12 amino acids. The CDR3 protein is CASSLSPPTLYF. CDR3 sequence (DNA): TGTGCCAGCAGTTTATCACCCCCTACTCTGTACTTC.

The chain employs TRBV7-3 and TRBJ1-2; 7 bases match TRBD1. Germline V gene lookup returns CDR1 SGHTA and CDR2 FQGTGA. The junction had 16 bases not matched to a gene; V was cut back by 0 bases and J by 6 bases. The CDR3 loop spans 18 amino acids. The chain's CDR3 is CASSLTGKTGTDVHGYTF. CDR3 coding DNA: TGTGCCAGCAGCTTAACCGGGAAAACCGGGACAGACGTTCATGGCTACACCTTC.

In nucleotides, the CDR3 is TGTGCCAGCAGTGAACAAACTAGCGGGAGAACAGATACGCAGTATTTT. This codes for CASSEQTSGRTDTQYF. The genes are TRBV28 and TRBJ2-3; 11 nucleotides match TRBD2. V lost 5 bases and J lost 3; bases outside the gene matches: 7. Germline V lookup: CDR1 MDHEN, CDR2 SYDVKM. This CDR3 spans 16 amino acids.

The chain combines TRBV7-3 with TRBJ1-6; 7 nucleotides match TRBD1. J was trimmed by 7 bases and V by 2 bases; bases with no gene match: 8. The CDR3 contains 16 residues. Germline values: CDR1 SGHTA, CDR2 FQGTGA. CDR3 in DNA: TGTGCCAGCAGCTTACTCGGGACAGACAAAAATTCACCCCTCCACTTT. Translated: CASSLLGTDKNSPLHF.

The chain is built from TRBV5-1 and TRBJ1-4; D possibly corresponds to TRBD1 (5 bases). This CDR3 contains 14 residues. Germline V lookup: CDR1 SGHRS, CDR2 YFSETQ. The V end was cut by 1 base, the J end by 5 bases, with 9 bases between. As DNA, the CDR3 is TGCGCCAGCAGCTTGAGACAGTACAATGAAAAACTGTTTTTT. Amino acid sequence: CASSLRQYNEKLFF.

In its sample, this clone was seen once. The chain couples TRBV9 to TRBJ2-1; 12 nucleotides line up with TRBD1. The V gene's germline CDR1 is SGDLS and CDR2 YYNGEE. V was pared by 4 bases and J by 5 bases, with 4 bases of the junction left unmatched. CDR3 length equals 15 residues. CDR3 protein: CASSNRDRGHNEQFF. The DNA for the CDR3 is TGTGCCAGCAGCAACCGGGACAGGGGGCACAATGAGCAGTTCTTC.

This chain uses TRBV2 with TRBJ1-6, with a possible D match to TRBD1 (6 bases). Trimming pared 6 bases from V and 7 bases from J, leaving 13 bases between. The CDR3 consists of 14 residues. Germline V gene lookup returns CDR1 SNHLY and CDR2 FYNNEI. This CDR3 is CASREDSSNSPLHF. DNA of the CDR3: TGTGCCAGCAGGGAGGACAGCTCCAATTCACCCCTCCACTTT.

V usage is TRBV27 and J usage is TRBJ2-7; 7 bases match TRBD1. This CDR3 contains 13 residues. J lost 0 bases, V lost 6 bases, and 2 bases had no gene match. Germline loops: CDR1 MNHEY, CDR2 SMNVEV (reference sequence). CDR3 nucleotides: TGTGCCAGCAGGGGACAGAACTCCTACGAGCAGTACTTC. This codes for CASRGQNSYEQYF.

The chain uses TRBV28 and TRBJ2-7; 7 bases line up with TRBD1. The trim removed 2 bases at V and 6 bases at J, leaving 7 bases unmatched. Germline values: CDR1 MDHEN, CDR2 SYDVKM. This CDR3 is built from 14 residues. Written as DNA, the CDR3 is TGTGCCAGCAGTTTAACAGGGGCGGCGGGCGAGCAGTACTTC. Translation: CASSLTGAAGEQYF.

The chain couples TRBV6-6 to TRBJ2-2; a possible D gene is TRBD2 (5 bases). The germline CDR1 and CDR2 sequences are MNHNY and SVGAGI (reference sequence). The CDR3 sequence is 14 residues long. Trimming took off 7 bases at V and 5 bases at J, with 14 bases between the two ends. The CDR3 region has the DNA TGTGCCAGCACTCCCGCGCCGGGGACCGGGGAGCTGTTTTTT. Translating gives CASTPAPGTGELFF.